Each of the 2 T cell receptor beta chains below was sequenced from the same sample in a study of T cells after yellow fever vaccination. MiXCR, run by TCRdb on the 5' RACE reads, gives a single entry per CDR3 protein. The data show some 97,000 distinct CDR3 sequences, approximately 6.3% seen once. The sequences come from CD8+ T cells sorted from PBMCs, collected 10 days after the yellow fever booster vaccination. Source of these receptors: a man younger than 35 who received the YFV17D yellow fever vaccine.

This clonotype appeared many times. The genes are TRBV12-3 or TRBV12-4 and TRBJ2-5; 11 bases fit TRBD2. With 6 bases clipped from V and 5 bases from J, the junction kept 11 bases outside the gene matches. The CDR3 sequence is 16 residues long. In DNA form, the CDR3 reads TGTGCCAGCAGGGGTGAGACTAGCGGGGTATCGGAGACCCAGTACTTC. As protein: CASRGETSGVSETQYF.

The chain uses TRBV6-5 and TRBJ2-2; D tentatively fits TRBD1 or TRBD2 (5 bases each). Trimming left V 6 bases short and J 1 base short, with 12 bases between. The CDR3 is 15 residues long. Germline CDR1 reads MNHEY; CDR2 reads SVGAGI. The DNA for the CDR3 is TGTGCCAGCAGGTTCGGGACGGAGAACACCGGGGAGCTGTTTTTT. This gives the protein CASRFGTENTGELFF.